This record concerns one T cell receptor (beta chain) sequence. The antigen is undetermined. This sequence may be a read error, since a much larger clone differs from it by one base. This CDR3 fails to terminate in the conserved phenylalanine or tryptophan, so it likely reflects a read error. As for the cDNA, it was generated by 5'RACE with 10-nucleotide random UMIs. Using its own MiXCR run on the 5' RACE reads, TCRdb lists one record per CDR3 protein. This table has about 38,000 distinct CDR3 sequences, nearly 5% appearing once. The sample comes from a study of neurological immune-mediated disorders. Overall study results and limits: There were no CDR3 amino acid sequences shared by expanded clones across subjects, a result suggesting private repertoires in all groups.

The sorted libraries took fewer than 1.2 million CD4+ or CD8+ T cells. V lost 2 bases, J lost 6 bases, and 14 bases lay in between. Germline CDR1 reads SGHTA; CDR2 reads FQGNSA. The CDR3 covers 14 residues. The chain carries TRBV7-2 and TRBJ2-7; tentative D call: TRBD2 (6 bases). The sample consisted of CD4+ T cells from blood. The sequence was collected from a man aged 18 to 30 in good health. The CDR3 coding sequence is TGTGCCAGCAGCTTACGAGCCGGGCGGGGCGAGCAGTACCTC. This translates into CASSLRAGRGEQYL.